The 27 T cell receptor beta chains below all came from one sample that was sequenced in a study of blood T cells in healthy people across ages. The authors ran a second PCR of about 6 to 11 cycles using a sample-barcoded 5' primer and a J-beta primer mix. MiXCR, applied by TCRdb to the 5' RACE reads, yields one record per CDR3 protein. The table has approximately 800,000 distinct CDR3 sequences, around 34% seen once. The sequencing input was blood. The receptors were sampled from a man aged 18 to 30 in good health.

This clonotype has only a few counts. J is TRBJ1-2 and V is TRBV18, with D possibly being TRBD1 (5 bases). V gave up 2 bases and J gave up 4 bases, with 14 bases separating them. The CDR3 is made up of 15 amino acids. CDR1 and CDR2 from the germline V gene are KGHSH and LQKENI. The CDR3: CASSPKGPGIYGYTF. In nucleotides, the CDR3 is TGTGCCAGCTCACCAAAGGGCCCAGGGATCTATGGCTACACCTTC.

Comments on this clonotype: This may come from a read error, since a much larger clone is one base off. The genes are TRBV10-3 and TRBJ2-4; D remains unclear. V was trimmed by 5 bases and J by 7 bases, leaving 12 bases between them. Germline-derived CDR1 and CDR2 are ENHRY and SYGVKD. The CDR3 is made up of 13 amino acids. The CDR3 DNA reads as TGTGCCATCAGTAAAGAGGCTCCGAACATTCAGTACTTC. Residues: CAISKEAPNIQYF.

This clonotype was counted ten times or more. The CDR3 DNA sequence: TGTGCCAGCAGTTTCGAGATAGCGGGGGACTACGAGCAGTACTTC. Its protein is CASSFEIAGDYEQYF. This chain links TRBV12-3 or TRBV12-4 with TRBJ2-7; 9 bases map to TRBD2. The J segment lost 3 bases and the V segment lost 3 bases, leaving 6 bases of the junction unmatched. This CDR3 contains 15 residues.

This clonotype turned up a few times. J is TRBJ1-2 and V is TRBV29-1, with D perhaps matching TRBD1 (5 bases). Trimming removed 5 bases at V and 6 bases at J, with 13 bases between. The germline V gene encodes CDR1 SQVTM and CDR2 ANQGSEA. CDR3 length: 12 residues. The CDR3 sequence: CSVLEGMHGYTF. The CDR3, as DNA: TGCAGCGTTCTCGAGGGGATGCATGGCTACACCTTC.

This clonotype was counted a few times. The gene calls are TRBV2 and TRBJ1-5, with a possible D match to TRBD1 (6 bases). With 2 bases removed from V and 4 bases from J, the gap between germline ends came to 12 bases. This CDR3 comprises 15 residues. The germline CDR1 and CDR2 sequences are SNHLY and FYNNEI. The CDR3 DNA sequence: TGTGCCAGCAGTGAACGGGGTACAGGGAATCAGCCCCAGCATTTT. It codes for CASSERGTGNQPQHF. The whole variable domain, filled in from reference TRBV2 and TRBJ1-5, reads EPEVTQTPSHQVTQMGQEVILRCVPISNHLYFYWYRQILGQKVEFLVSFYNNEISEKSEIFDDQFSVERPDGSNFTLKIRSTKLEDSAMYFCASSERGTGNQPQHFGDGTRLSIL.

V and J are TRBV3-1 and TRBJ2-5; no firm D call. The V end lost 0 bases, the J end lost 9 bases, and 8 bases lay between the germline ends. CDR1 LGHDT and CDR2 YNNKEL come from the germline V gene (reference sequence). The CDR3 is 12 residues long. The CDR3 DNA reads as TGTGCCAGCAGCCAAGATGGCCCTTCCCAGTACTTC. This encodes CASSQDGPSQYF.

In the case of this clonotype: A much more abundant neighbour one base away suggests this may be a read error. This chain uses TRBV20-1 with TRBJ2-1, with D possibly being TRBD1 (6 bases). This CDR3 is built from 15 residues. Germline CDR1 is DFQATT and CDR2 is SNEGSKA (reference sequence). V was shortened by 4 bases and J by 13 bases, with 26 bases between the two germline ends. In DNA, the CDR3 is TGCAGTGCTATAACCAGGGGCTTTCCTTCGGAGACCCAGTTCTTC. Translation: CSAITRGFPSETQFF.

The V and J genes are TRBV9 and TRBJ2-2; D not certain. The germline gives CDR1 SGDLS, CDR2 YYNGEE. Trimming took 0 bases from V and 6 from J, leaving 6 bases between them. The CDR3 sequence is 13 residues long. CDR3 nucleotide sequence: TGTGCCAGCAGCGTAGTTGTCTCCGGGGAGCTGTTTTTT. Amino acids: CASSVVVSGELFF.

This clonotype was detected a few times. This chain joins TRBV6-5 and TRBJ2-1, with 11 nucleotides matching TRBD2. The CDR3 totals 16 residues. Trimming removed 4 bases from V and 4 bases from J; junction bases left unmatched: 6. Germline CDR1 reads MNHEY; CDR2 reads SVGAGI. The CDR3, as DNA: TGTGCCAGCAGTTTAGACGGGACTAGCGGATACAATGAGCAGTTCTTC. Amino acid sequence: CASSLDGTSGYNEQFF.

This clonotype appeared a few times. The chain couples TRBV28 to TRBJ2-1, with TRBD1 matching over 7 bases. The CDR3 is made up of 14 amino acids. Trimming cost V 5 bases and J 9 bases; bases outside gene matches: 10. Per the germline V gene, CDR1 is MDHEN and CDR2 is SYDVKM. DNA of the CDR3: TGTGCCAGCAGTCATAACGACAGGGCGGGTGAGCAGTTCTTC. It yields the protein CASSHNDRAGEQFF.

The chain recombines TRBV12-3 or TRBV12-4 with TRBJ2-1, with 10 bases lining up with TRBD2. The CDR3 is 20 residues long. V lost 7 bases, J lost 6 bases, and 24 bases stayed unmatched. CDR3 DNA sequence: TGTGCCAGCATCATGGGGGGTAGGAGACTCCCGGGACTAGCGTGCAATGAGCAGTTCTTC. This sequence encodes CASIMGGRRLPGLACNEQFF.

This sequence joins TRBV4-3 and TRBJ2-2; TRBD1 matches at 12 bases. Germline loops: CDR1 LGHNA, CDR2 YSLEER. J was trimmed by 4 bases and V by 4 bases; bases with no gene match: 7. The CDR3 totals 17 residues. Here the CDR3 DNA reads TGCGCCAGCAGCCCGGGACAGGGGGCATCGAGCACCGGGGAGCTGTTTTTT. Amino acids: CASSPGQGASSTGELFF.

The chain uses TRBV20-1 and TRBJ2-1; 15 nucleotides agree with TRBD2. V was pared by 6 bases and J by 10 bases, with 10 bases of the junction left unmatched. The germline V gene has CDR1 DFQATT and CDR2 SNEGSKA (reference sequence). The CDR3 sequence is 15 residues long. CDR3 sequence (DNA): TGCAGTGCCAGGAAGGGACTAGCGGGGGGCCAAGAGCAGTTCTTC. Protein: CSARKGLAGGQEQFF.

There are a few counts of this clonotype. The gene calls are TRBV7-2 and TRBJ2-2; D is unclear. The CDR3 has 14 amino acids. Between the trimmed V and J ends, which lost 3 bases and 4 bases, there was a span of 9 bases. The germline V gene has CDR1 SGHTA and CDR2 FQGNSA. The CDR3 region has the DNA TGTGCCAGCAGCTTCGGCGTAGGCACCGGGGAGCTGTTTTTT. As protein: CASSFGVGTGELFF.

This clonotype came up a few times. The chain employs TRBV29-1 and TRBJ1-1; D is unclear. Trimming left V 7 bases short and J 6 bases short, with 18 bases between. Germline-derived CDR1 and CDR2 are SQVTM and ANQGSEA. This CDR3 spans 13 amino acids. CDR3 region: CSAQPRGEAEAFF. The DNA for the CDR3 is TGCAGCGCCCAACCAAGAGGTGAGGCTGAAGCTTTCTTT.

This clonotype was found once. The rearrangement uses TRBV7-2 and TRBJ1-1; 8 nucleotides line up with TRBD1. CDR3 length: 18 amino acids. Trimming removed 3 bases from V and 0 bases from J; junction bases left unmatched: 12. Germline V lookup: CDR1 SGHTA, CDR2 FQGNSA. The CDR3 region is CASSFTTGVYTMNTEAFF. The CDR3 nucleotides read TGTGCCAGCAGCTTTACGACAGGGGTCTATACAATGAACACTGAAGCTTTCTTT.

For this clonotype: This could be a read error, since a much larger clone is one nucleotide away. The V call is TRBV6-2 or TRBV6-3, the J call TRBJ1-2; weak D call: TRBD1 (5 bases). Trimming removed 6 bases at V and 4 bases at J, with 12 bases between. Germline V lookup: CDR1 MNHEY, CDR2 SVGEGT. This CDR3 region has 13 residues. The CDR3 region is CASSQDKGYGYTF. CDR3 nucleotides: TGTGCCAGCAGCCAGGACAAGGGCTATGGCTACACCTTC.

V and J are TRBV29-1 and TRBJ2-2, with 7 bases aligning to TRBD1. The length of the CDR3 is 16 residues. The V gene end was trimmed by 1 base and the J gene end by 0 bases; junction bases not matched to a gene: 5. Germline V CDR1 and CDR2: SQVTM, ANQGSEA. CDR3 amino acids: CSVEGLQGTNTGELFF. The CDR3 bases are TGCAGCGTTGAAGGATTACAGGGGACGAACACCGGGGAGCTGTTTTTT.

The genes are TRBV3-1 and TRBJ2-2; no clear D. V lost 0 bases and J 5 bases, leaving 7 bases between the germline ends. The CDR3 runs 14 residues. Germline CDR1 LGHDT, CDR2 YNNKEL (reference sequence). CDR3 amino acids: CASSQDSATGELFF. The CDR3 DNA reads TGTGCCAGCAGCCAAGATTCGGCGACCGGGGAGCTGTTTTTT.

The chain is built from TRBV20-1 and TRBJ1-5, with a tentative D call TRBD1 (6 bases). Germline CDR1 reads DFQATT; CDR2 reads SNEGSKA (reference sequence). Trimming stripped 3 bases from V and 4 bases from J, with 10 bases between. This CDR3 region has 13 residues. CDR3 DNA sequence: TGCAGTGCTAGGAAACAGGGAAATCAGCCCCAGCATTTT. Its protein product is CSARKQGNQPQHF.

This clonotype was counted ten times or more. V usage is TRBV5-1 and J usage is TRBJ2-5; the D is unclear. Trimming cost V 0 bases and J 5 bases, with 11 bases left between them. Germline V lookup: CDR1 SGHRS, CDR2 YFSETQ. CDR3 length equals 14 residues. In DNA form, the CDR3 reads TGCGCCAGCAGCTTGGAGGGCGTTCGGGAGACCCAGTACTTC. Its protein is CASSLEGVRETQYF.

This clonotype turned up a few times. The chain carries TRBV20-1 and TRBJ1-5; D not resolved. The V and J ends lost 0 bases and 9 bases respectively, with 9 bases between them. Germline V gene data show CDR1 as DFQATT and CDR2 as SNEGSKA (reference sequence). The CDR3 is made up of 12 amino acids. CDR3 nucleotide sequence: TGCAGTGCTAGAGATATAGAGGGGCCCCAGCATTTT. Encoded protein: CSARDIEGPQHF.

The rearrangement uses TRBV7-2 and TRBJ1-2, with TRBD1 as a possible D gene (5 bases). Germline CDR1 SGHTA, CDR2 FQGNSA. The ends were cut back, 5 bases at V and 6 bases at J, with 10 bases in the middle. This CDR3 is built from 12 residues. The CDR3 bases are TGTGCCAGCAGCGAGGGACGGAATGGCTACACCTTC. Protein product: CASSEGRNGYTF.

The CDR3: CAISERDSYGYTF. The CDR3 nucleotides read TGTGCCATCAGTGAGAGGGACAGCTATGGCTACACCTTC. The chain has TRBV10-3 and TRBJ1-2; 7 nucleotides align to TRBD1. Per the germline V gene, CDR1 is ENHRY and CDR2 is SYGVKD. This CDR3 spans 13 amino acids. Trimming at V came to 2 bases and at J to 4 bases, leaving 1 base not matched to a gene.

Comments on this clonotype: This may arise from a read error, as a much more abundant clone is one base away. The V call is TRBV4-3, the J call TRBJ1-6; 7 bases line up with TRBD1. There are 17 residues in the CDR3. The germline CDR1 and CDR2 sequences are LGHNA and YSLEER. The CDR3 DNA reads TGCGCCAGCAGCCAAGAATTAGGGGGCGGAGGTAATTCACCCCCCCACTTT. Translation gives CASSQELGGGGNSPPHF.

This clonotype was counted ten times or more. The J gene is TRBJ2-7, the V gene TRBV24-1; maybe TRBD1 (5 bases). The CDR3 spans 13 residues. The V end was cut by 5 bases, the J end by 6 bases, with 13 bases between. Germline V gene sequence: CDR1 KGHDR, CDR2 SFDVKD. CDR3 sequence (DNA): TGTGCCACCAGTGTGCAGGGCGGTAGCGAGCAGTACTTC. Its protein is CATSVQGGSEQYF.

V usage is TRBV13 and J usage is TRBJ1-2, with 7 positions matching TRBD1. This CDR3 contains 16 residues. Germline lookup yields CDR1 PRHDT and CDR2 FYEKMQ (reference sequence). The ends lost 3 bases at V and 6 bases at J; junction bases unmatched: 13. The CDR3 DNA sequence: TGTGCCAGCAGCTTTGGGGAGACACAGGGGAGCAATGGCTACACCTTC. This codes for CASSFGETQGSNGYTF.